This TCR beta chain was retrieved from a study of beta chain features in type 1 diabetes. Background on the study: The study found patients and healthy donors alike in age, gender and cell yields.

TCRB transcripts that were expressed got sequenced, as all of the isolated RNA had been reverse transcribed. Some 3.6 million reads on average were seen across naive, central memory and regulatory T cell samples. Data came from immunoSEQ multiplex PCR; TCRdb stores just in-frame clones and leaves some out. The table includes about 150,000 clones, roughly an eighth detected once. Concerning this clone itself: As yet, its antigen is unknown.

Regarding the study as a whole: A definitive answer on HLA type influencing TCRB rearrangement was not reached here. All four CD4+ subsets from Type 1 diabetes patients carried moderately but significantly shorter TCRB CDR3s.

Sequences were obtained from central memory CD4+ T cells from blood. This sequence was found in a man younger than 35 with type 1 diabetes.

In DNA form, the CDR3 reads TGTGCCAGCAGCAAAGGGGGGATGGAGCTGTTCTTT. Translated: CASSKGGMELFF. The chain joins TRBV21-1 to TRBJ1-1. TRBV21-1 is described as a pseudogene. The CDR3 totals 12 residues.